This TCR beta chain was identified during a study of regulatory T cells in long-lasting Graves disease. This sample's time point: newly diagnosed GD, antithyroid drugs for less than 3 months. RNA extracted from PBMCs served as the sequencing template. The patient group derived from an endocrinology department in Xi'an, China. This clonotype occurred many times. In building TCR beta libraries, iRepertoire HTBI primers were used together with Arm-PCR of CDR3 regions. Each CDR3 protein is one row after TCRdb ran MiXCR on the multiplex PCR reads. The sample has around 500,000 distinct CDR3 sequences, around 12% seen once; the top ten hold over 7%. This CDR3 contains 17 residues. V was pared by 2 bases and J by 5 bases, with 12 bases of the junction left unmatched. Germline V CDR1 and CDR2: MNHEY, SMNVEV (reference sequence). These data are also associated with another study on T cells in Graves' hyperthyroidism and ophthalmopathy. From that report: Using the HTBI primer set, a first-round RT-PCR was run on the TCR CDR3.

The TCR comes from a woman aged 25 to 39 with Graves disease. Specimen: peripheral blood mononuclear cells (PBMCs), collected at new diagnosis, from a patient treated with antithyroid drugs. The genes are TRBV27 and TRBJ2-1; 7 bases line up with TRBD2. CDR3 protein: CASSLGWGGPRNNEQFF. The DNA for the CDR3 is TGTGCCAGCAGTTTAGGATGGGGAGGGCCCAGAAACAATGAGCAGTTCTTC.